The rows below give T cell receptor beta chains drawn from one sample of a study of CD8 T cells in ankylosing spondylitis. Each CDR3 protein is one row after TCRdb ran MiXCR on the 5' RACE reads. This table holds about 500,000 distinct CDR3 sequences, about 12% found once. Sequencing was performed on blood, either unsorted or a sorted T cell fraction (not recorded which). These receptor sequences come from a male donor with ankylosing spondylitis. CDR3s leave out the opening cysteine and the closing phenylalanine or tryptophan. Fields, in order: J gene, V gene, clone size, CDR3 protein. Part of the rows lack a size; the others show once, few, many or a class for expanded clones.

J gene: TRBJ2-2; V gene: TRBV12-3/TRBV12-4; clone size: .; CDR3 protein: ASSLMGQETAVLF
J gene: TRBJ2-5; V gene: TRBV29-1; clone size: many; CDR3 protein: SVESGRGQTQY
J gene: TRBJ2-7; V gene: TRBV5-5; clone size: few; CDR3 protein: ASSPPDPTGTYEQY
J gene: TRBJ2-3; V gene: TRBV7-2; clone size: few; CDR3 protein: ASSPEFGTDTQY
J gene: TRBJ1-1; V gene: TRBV18; clone size: few; CDR3 protein: ASSPNVPEVNEAF
J gene: TRBJ1-1; V gene: TRBV5-1; clone size: .; CDR3 protein: ASSLVGGLDTEAF
J gene: TRBJ1-2; V gene: TRBV7-2; clone size: .; CDR3 protein: ASSPSGHYGYT
J gene: TRBJ1-4; V gene: TRBV28; clone size: few; CDR3 protein: ASSYRDTANEKLF
J gene: TRBJ2-7; V gene: TRBV5-6; clone size: .; CDR3 protein: ASSRVRGTGYEQY
J gene: TRBJ2-1; V gene: TRBV3-1; clone size: many; CDR3 protein: ASSQVSGINEQF
J gene: TRBJ2-1; V gene: TRBV19; clone size: few; CDR3 protein: ASSNRGQTEQF
J gene: TRBJ2-7; V gene: TRBV5-1; clone size: many; CDR3 protein: ASSWGGDSYEQY
J gene: TRBJ1-1; V gene: TRBV7-8; clone size: few; CDR3 protein: ASSSRTGRVPSEAF
J gene: TRBJ2-1; V gene: TRBV12-3/TRBV12-4; clone size: few; CDR3 protein: ASSPHPPGLAVYNEQF
J gene: TRBJ1-5; V gene: TRBV24-1; clone size: .; CDR3 protein: ATSGGMGNQPQH
J gene: TRBJ1-4; V gene: TRBV5-1; clone size: few; CDR3 protein: ASSRTPEATNEKLF
J gene: TRBJ2-1; V gene: TRBV29-1; clone size: few; CDR3 protein: SVNGQGATNEQF
J gene: TRBJ1-5; V gene: TRBV2; clone size: .; CDR3 protein: ASSPPGQVNQPQH
J gene: TRBJ1-4; V gene: TRBV7-9; clone size: .; CDR3 protein: ASSSQGAANEKLF
J gene: TRBJ1-1; V gene: TRBV9; clone size: .; CDR3 protein: ASSAHRDRGQDTEAF
J gene: TRBJ2-3; V gene: TRBV3-1; clone size: once; CDR3 protein: ASSHDTGSLVNTQY
J gene: TRBJ2-2; V gene: TRBV7-7; clone size: many; CDR3 protein: ASSRDATAGELF
J gene: TRBJ1-1; V gene: TRBV2; clone size: many; CDR3 protein: ASSGRTGISTEAF
J gene: TRBJ2-1; V gene: TRBV19; clone size: .; CDR3 protein: ASKWGYNEQF
J gene: TRBJ2-3; V gene: TRBV2; clone size: few; CDR3 protein: ASKGPDTQY
J gene: TRBJ1-3; V gene: TRBV10-3; clone size: few; CDR3 protein: AIRAPIQGQGLGYSGNTIY
J gene: TRBJ2-3; V gene: TRBV20-1; clone size: many; CDR3 protein: SAGRAGTDTQY
J gene: TRBJ1-4; V gene: TRBV12-5; clone size: .; CDR3 protein: ASAADEKLF
J gene: TRBJ2-5; V gene: TRBV24-1; clone size: few; CDR3 protein: ATSESHRAWETQY
J gene: TRBJ2-2; V gene: TRBV27; clone size: .; CDR3 protein: ASELQGNTGELF
J gene: TRBJ2-5; V gene: TRBV2; clone size: .; CDR3 protein: ASRQGTSMGTQY
J gene: TRBJ1-2; V gene: TRBV12-3/TRBV12-4; clone size: .; CDR3 protein: ASTPGPPLEGYT
J gene: TRBJ2-1; V gene: TRBV7-6; clone size: .; CDR3 protein: ASSLGVQEGNEQF
J gene: TRBJ2-3; V gene: TRBV9; clone size: few; CDR3 protein: ASSGHGRASTDTQY
J gene: TRBJ2-7; V gene: TRBV15; clone size: few; CDR3 protein: ATSRDRWGGQDEEY
J gene: TRBJ2-1; V gene: TRBV9; clone size: .; CDR3 protein: ASSKDRGVSTEQF
J gene: TRBJ2-5; V gene: TRBV7-6; clone size: .; CDR3 protein: ASSLPWDRVETQY
J gene: TRBJ2-3; V gene: TRBV20-1; clone size: .; CDR3 protein: SAFRELTDTQY
J gene: TRBJ2-5; V gene: TRBV12-3/TRBV12-4; clone size: few; CDR3 protein: ASSLWLAGVKETQY
J gene: TRBJ1-1; V gene: TRBV7-9; clone size: few; CDR3 protein: ASSPDPGFGTEAF
J gene: TRBJ2-1; V gene: TRBV9; clone size: few; CDR3 protein: ASSVGASGRRRDNEQF
J gene: TRBJ1-1; V gene: TRBV7-9; clone size: few; CDR3 protein: ASKLWDTNTEAF
J gene: TRBJ2-3; V gene: TRBV7-2; clone size: .; CDR3 protein: ASSEAGVDTQY
J gene: TRBJ2-3; V gene: TRBV5-1; clone size: .; CDR3 protein: ASSRGLAGPDTQY
J gene: TRBJ1-1; V gene: TRBV29-1; clone size: .; CDR3 protein: SVVPKGRNTEAF
J gene: TRBJ2-1; V gene: TRBV12-3/TRBV12-4; clone size: .; CDR3 protein: ASKPSAGVSYNEQF
J gene: TRBJ2-1; V gene: TRBV19; clone size: .; CDR3 protein: ASSIGTSFYEQF
J gene: TRBJ2-1; V gene: TRBV24-1; clone size: many; CDR3 protein: ATIGTRGHEQF
J gene: TRBJ2-7; V gene: TRBV7-2; clone size: .; CDR3 protein: ASSLSGPEQY
J gene: TRBJ2-3; V gene: TRBV11-2; clone size: .; CDR3 protein: ASGPTFLAAGGTDTQY
J gene: TRBJ2-4; V gene: TRBV21-1; clone size: .; CDR3 protein: ASSKGESGAKNIQY
J gene: TRBJ1-1; V gene: TRBV9; clone size: few; CDR3 protein: ASSPSWGGREAF
J gene: TRBJ2-1; V gene: TRBV12-3/TRBV12-4; clone size: few; CDR3 protein: ASTAAPIARNEQF
J gene: TRBJ2-7; V gene: TRBV10-2; clone size: many; CDR3 protein: ASSTGSSYEQY